This record covers a single T cell receptor (beta chain). This clonotype appeared many times. Which antigen it targets is not known. Qualities for individual bases were not recorded, and no much larger clone is one base off. V and J are truncated by 3 bases and 1 base respectively, leaving an intervening sequence of 18 bases. The CDR3 holds 16 amino acids from the cysteine to the phenylalanine. Only the CDR3 DNA stays, 48 bases, in frame from base 1. CDR1 and CDR2, per the germline V gene (reference sequence), are DFQATT and SNEGSKA. These data originate in a study of CD8+CD57+ T cells in acquired aplastic anemia (dated by TCRdb to the late 2010s). Background for the entire study: A mean of about 3.2 ug of DNA, ranging from roughly 0.2 to 30 ug, was extracted from sorted CD4+ and CD8+ cells. Healthy donor samples averaged approximately 10 million reads for CD4+ and roughly 11 million for CD8+ cells.

Genomic DNA was used as template for profiling of TCR beta VDJ combinations and CDR3 sequences. TCR repertoire sequencing was run on an Illumina HiSeq 2000. Turning to the authors' computational methods: TRBV/TRBJ rearrangement plots, CDR3 size and DJ length profiles, and Simpson's diversity index were used to evaluate the repertoires. The most abundant DNA sequence in the deep sequencing data was defined as the immunodominant clone. CDR3 amino acid sequences were checked for sharing across subjects and were also compared against the VDJdb database and published repertoires. The public sequencing data were trimmed at Q25 with fastp and processed into clonotypes with MiXCR by TCRdb, which kept only in-frame beta chains. Merged by CDR3 protein, the rows form single entries marked with the most common genes and DNA. None of the V and J calls come from the authors' own analysis; TCRdb made them. The sample contains some 190,000 distinct CDR3 sequences, 50% to 55% of them found a single time. Approximately 15% of the sample lies in the top ten.

TCR repertoires of sorted CD4+ and CD8+ blood T cells from severe aplastic anemia patients and healthy subjects were deep-sequenced in the study. Ficoll-Paque density gradient centrifugation was used to isolate peripheral blood mononuclear cells. Before DNA extraction, CD4+ and CD8+ T cells were sorted by FACS or by magnetic beads. The paper's findings and limits, for the study overall: Some 30 CD8+ CDR3 sequences were shared between patients and controls but appeared highly expressed in patients and within their immunodominant clones. No significant difference in CD8+ Simpson's diversity was found between patients and healthy controls (P=0.060).

This clonotype originated in a human donor in good health, serving as a control. The chain couples TRBV20-1 to TRBJ1-1, and the D gene may be TRBD1, 6 bases matching. The source material was sorted CD4+, CD8+, or CD8+CD57+ T cells (not recorded which) from PBMCs. The DNA is TGCAGTGCTAGTCCCCCACAGGGCGGTAAGAACACTGAAGCTTTCTTT. Translation gives CSASPPQGGKNTEAFF.